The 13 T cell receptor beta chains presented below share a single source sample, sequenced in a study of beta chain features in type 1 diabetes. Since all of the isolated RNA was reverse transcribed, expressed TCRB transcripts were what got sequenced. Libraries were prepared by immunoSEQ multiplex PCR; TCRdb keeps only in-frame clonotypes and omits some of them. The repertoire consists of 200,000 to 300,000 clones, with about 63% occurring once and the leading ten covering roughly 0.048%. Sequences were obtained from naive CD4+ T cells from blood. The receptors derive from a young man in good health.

CDR3 in DNA: TGTGCCAGCAGCGAAGGGCTTGGGACAGATACGCAGTATTTT. Translation gives CASSEGLGTDTQYF. The chain combines TRBV6-6 with TRBJ2-3, with D unresolved. The length of the CDR3 is 14 residues. The germline V and J ends were trimmed by 6 bases and 3 bases, with 13 bases remaining between them. CDR1 is MNHNY, CDR2 SVGAGI, per germline (reference sequence).

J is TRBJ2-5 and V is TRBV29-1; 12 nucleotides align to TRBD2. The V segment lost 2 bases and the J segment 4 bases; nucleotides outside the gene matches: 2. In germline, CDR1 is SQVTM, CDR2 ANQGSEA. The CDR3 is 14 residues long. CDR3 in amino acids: CSVERLAGAETQYF. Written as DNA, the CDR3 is TGCAGCGTTGAAAGACTAGCGGGAGCAGAGACCCAGTACTTC.

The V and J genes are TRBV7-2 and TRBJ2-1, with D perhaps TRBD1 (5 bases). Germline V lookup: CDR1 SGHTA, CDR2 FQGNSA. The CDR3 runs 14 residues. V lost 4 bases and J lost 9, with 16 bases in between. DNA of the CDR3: TGTGCCAGCAGCTCAGCTGGACAAATACGTGAGCAGTTCTTC. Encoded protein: CASSSAGQIREQFF.

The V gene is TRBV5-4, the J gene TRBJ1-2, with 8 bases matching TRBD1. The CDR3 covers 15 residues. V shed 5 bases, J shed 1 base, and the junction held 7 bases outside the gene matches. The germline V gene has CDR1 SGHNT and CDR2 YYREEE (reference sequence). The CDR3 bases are TGTGCCAGCAGAACCGGGACAGGCAATAACTATGGCTACACCTTC. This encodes CASRTGTGNNYGYTF.

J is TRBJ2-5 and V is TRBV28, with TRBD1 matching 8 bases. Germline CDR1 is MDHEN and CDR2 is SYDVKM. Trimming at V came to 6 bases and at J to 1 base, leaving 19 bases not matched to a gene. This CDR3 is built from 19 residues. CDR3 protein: CASSLPGLRTGNTQETQYF. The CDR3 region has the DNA TGTGCCAGCAGCCTTCCCGGACTTAGGACAGGGAATACCCAAGAGACCCAGTACTTC. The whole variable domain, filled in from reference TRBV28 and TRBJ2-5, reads DVKVTQSSRYLVKRTGEKVFLECVQDMDHENMFWYRQDPGLGLRLIYFSYDVKMKEKGDIPEGYSVSREKKERFSLILESASTNQTSMYLCASSLPGLRTGNTQETQYFGPGTRLLVL.

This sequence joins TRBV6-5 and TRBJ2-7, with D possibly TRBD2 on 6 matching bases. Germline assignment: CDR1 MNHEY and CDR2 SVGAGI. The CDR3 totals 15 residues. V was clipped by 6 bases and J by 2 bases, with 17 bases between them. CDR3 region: CASRPPVGGTYEQYF. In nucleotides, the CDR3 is TGTGCCAGCAGACCCCCGGTCGGCGGGACCTACGAGCAGTACTTC.

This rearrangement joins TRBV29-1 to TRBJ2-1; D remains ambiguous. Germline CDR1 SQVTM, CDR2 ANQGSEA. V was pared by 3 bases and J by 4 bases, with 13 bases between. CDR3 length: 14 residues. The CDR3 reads CSVDPASMYNEQFF. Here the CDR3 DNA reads TGCAGCGTTGATCCGGCGAGCATGTACAATGAGCAGTTCTTC.

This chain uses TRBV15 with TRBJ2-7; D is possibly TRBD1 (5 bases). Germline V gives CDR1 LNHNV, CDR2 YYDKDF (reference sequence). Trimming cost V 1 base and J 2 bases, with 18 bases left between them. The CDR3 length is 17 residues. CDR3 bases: TGTGCCACCAGCAGAGCCTCTTTCCAGGGATTTACCTACGAGCAGTACTTC. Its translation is CATSRASFQGFTYEQYF.

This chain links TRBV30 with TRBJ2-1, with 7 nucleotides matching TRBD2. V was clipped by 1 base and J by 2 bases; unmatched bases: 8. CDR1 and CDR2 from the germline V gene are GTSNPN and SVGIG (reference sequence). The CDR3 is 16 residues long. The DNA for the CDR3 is TGTGCCTGGAGTGGGCTAGCGGTTAAGCCCTACAATGAGCAGTTCTTC. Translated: CAWSGLAVKPYNEQFF.

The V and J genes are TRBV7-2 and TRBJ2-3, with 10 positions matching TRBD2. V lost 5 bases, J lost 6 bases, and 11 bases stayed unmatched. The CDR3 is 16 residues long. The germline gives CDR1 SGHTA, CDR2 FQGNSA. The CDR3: CASSQVAGGARDTQYF. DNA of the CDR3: TGTGCCAGCAGCCAAGTAGCGGGAGGAGCTCGTGATACGCAGTATTTT. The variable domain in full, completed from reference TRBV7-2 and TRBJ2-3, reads GAGVSQSPSNKVTEKGKDVELRCDPISGHTALYWYRQSLGQGLEFLIYFQGNSAPDKSGLPSDRFSAERTGGSVSTLTIQRTQQEDSAVYLCASSQVAGGARDTQYFGPGTRLTVL.

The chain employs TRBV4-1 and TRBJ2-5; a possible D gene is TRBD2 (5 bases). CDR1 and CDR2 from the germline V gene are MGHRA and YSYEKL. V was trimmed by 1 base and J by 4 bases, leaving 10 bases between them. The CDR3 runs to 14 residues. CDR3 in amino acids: CASSQVYGVETQYF. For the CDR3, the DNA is TGCGCCAGCAGCCAAGTTTACGGGGTAGAGACCCAGTACTTC.

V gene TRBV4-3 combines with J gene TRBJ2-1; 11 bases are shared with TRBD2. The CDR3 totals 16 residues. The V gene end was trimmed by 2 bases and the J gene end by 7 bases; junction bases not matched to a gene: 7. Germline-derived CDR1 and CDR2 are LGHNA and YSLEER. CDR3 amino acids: CASSQTSGSVINEQFF. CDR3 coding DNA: TGCGCCAGCAGCCAAACTAGCGGGAGTGTGATTAATGAGCAGTTCTTC.

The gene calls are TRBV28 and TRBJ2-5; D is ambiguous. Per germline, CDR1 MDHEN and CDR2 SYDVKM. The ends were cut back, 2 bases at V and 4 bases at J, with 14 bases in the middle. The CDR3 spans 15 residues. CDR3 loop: CASSLPEGPGETQYF. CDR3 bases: TGTGCCAGCAGTTTACCCGAAGGGCCCGGAGAGACCCAGTACTTC. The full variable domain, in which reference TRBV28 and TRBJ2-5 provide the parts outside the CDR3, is DVKVTQSSRYLVKRTGEKVFLECVQDMDHENMFWYRQDPGLGLRLIYFSYDVKMKEKGDIPEGYSVSREKKERFSLILESASTNQTSMYLCASSLPEGPGETQYFGPGTRLLVL.